This T cell receptor beta chain was recorded in a study of blood T cell repertoires in COVID-19. Study at large: Both acute and convalescent COVID-19 samples were obtained from the United States, Italy and Spain.

Seattle cases were enrolled at active infection and followed longitudinally. This clone appeared once. CDR1 and CDR2 from the germline V gene are SGHKS and YYEKEE (reference sequence). The CDR3 covers 15 residues. Germline trimming cut 4 bases from V and 3 bases from J; bases unmatched to any gene: 6. Authors' methods: Estimation of nucleated cell counts relied on the amplification of reference gene primers. TCRdb's copy holds only in-frame clones and misses some; the assay was immunoSEQ multiplex PCR. Clone size and V and J calls were adopted from that table, with D and trimming inferred from the DNA. In the table there are about 440,000 clones, about 91% of which are singletons.

The J gene is TRBJ1-4, the V gene TRBV5-5, with 7 bases lining up with TRBD1. The sequencing sample was made of peripheral blood. The clonotype was recovered from a woman aged 50 to 60 with COVID-19, enrolled during active disease. CDR3 DNA: TGTGCCAGCAGCCGGACAGGCGTTTCTAATGAAAAACTGTTTTTT. Its protein is CASSRTGVSNEKLFF.